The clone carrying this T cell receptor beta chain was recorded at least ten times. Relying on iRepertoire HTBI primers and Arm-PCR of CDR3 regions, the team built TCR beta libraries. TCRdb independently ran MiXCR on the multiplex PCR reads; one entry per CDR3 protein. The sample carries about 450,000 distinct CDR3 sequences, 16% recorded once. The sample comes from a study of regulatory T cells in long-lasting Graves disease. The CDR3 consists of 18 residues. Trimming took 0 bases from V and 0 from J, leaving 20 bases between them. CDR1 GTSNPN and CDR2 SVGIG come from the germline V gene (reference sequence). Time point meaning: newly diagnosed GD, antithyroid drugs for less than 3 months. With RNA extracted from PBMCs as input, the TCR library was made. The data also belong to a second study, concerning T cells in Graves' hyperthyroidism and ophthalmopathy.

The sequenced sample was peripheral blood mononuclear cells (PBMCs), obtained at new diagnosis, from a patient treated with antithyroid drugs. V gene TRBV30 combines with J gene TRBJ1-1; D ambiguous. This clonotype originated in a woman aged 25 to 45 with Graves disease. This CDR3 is CAWSVRCTVCVVNTEAFF. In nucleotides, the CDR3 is TGTGCCTGGAGTGTCCGTTGCACAGTTTGCGTGGTGAACACTGAAGCTTTCTTT.